Below, one T cell receptor beta chain is given with its context. Its antigen is currently unknown. CDR1 MNHNS and CDR2 SASEGT come from the germline V gene. V lost 4 bases to trimming and J lost 1 base; unmatched junction nucleotides: 7. The CDR3 is 16 amino acids. This specimen belongs to a study of T cells in Graves' hyperthyroidism and ophthalmopathy. The source material, RNA transcripts, was used to amplify TCR beta CDR3 regions. A first-round RT-PCR of the TCR CDR3 used the HTBI primer set. Via MiXCR, TCRdb re-called the multiplex PCR reads, giving one row per CDR3 protein. The table records roughly 650,000 distinct CDR3 sequences, 16% of them present only once. Any patient presenting with uncontrolled infection, other autoimmune disease, pregnancy or lactation was left out. General study points: Most thyroid clonotypes expanded above 0.001 were also detected in blood.

The source is a woman in her forties with Graves' ophthalmopathy. Sequenced sample: blood. The rearrangement joins TRBV6-1 to TRBJ2-3; TRBD2 matches 8 bases. The CDR3, as DNA: TGTGCCAGCAGTGCACTAGCGGCGCCTGGCACAGATACGCAGTATTTT. Translation: CASSALAAPGTDTQYF.